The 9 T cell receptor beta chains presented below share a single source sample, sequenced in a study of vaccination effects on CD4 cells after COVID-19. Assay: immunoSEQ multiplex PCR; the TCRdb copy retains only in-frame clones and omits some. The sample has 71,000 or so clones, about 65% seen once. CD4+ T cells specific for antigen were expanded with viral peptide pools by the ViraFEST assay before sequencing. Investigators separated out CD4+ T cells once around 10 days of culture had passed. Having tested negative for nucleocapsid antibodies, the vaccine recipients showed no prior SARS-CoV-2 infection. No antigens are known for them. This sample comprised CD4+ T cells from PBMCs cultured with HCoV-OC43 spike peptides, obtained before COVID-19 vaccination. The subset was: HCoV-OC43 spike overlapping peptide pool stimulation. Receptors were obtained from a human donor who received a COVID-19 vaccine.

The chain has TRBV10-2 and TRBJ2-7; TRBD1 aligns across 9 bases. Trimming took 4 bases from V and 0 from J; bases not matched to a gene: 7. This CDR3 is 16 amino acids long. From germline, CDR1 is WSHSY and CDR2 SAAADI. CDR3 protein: CASSGAPGQGSYEQYV. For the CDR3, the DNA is TGCGCCAGCAGTGGCGCTCCGGGACAGGGCTCCTACGAGCAGTACGTC.

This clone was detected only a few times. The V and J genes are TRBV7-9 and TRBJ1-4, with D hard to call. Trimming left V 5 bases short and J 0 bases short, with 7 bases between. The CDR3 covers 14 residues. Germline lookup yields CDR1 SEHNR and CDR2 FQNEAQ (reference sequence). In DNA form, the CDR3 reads TGTGCCAGCAGCAAGCCAGCAACTAATGAAAAACTGTTTTTT. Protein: CASSKPATNEKLFF.

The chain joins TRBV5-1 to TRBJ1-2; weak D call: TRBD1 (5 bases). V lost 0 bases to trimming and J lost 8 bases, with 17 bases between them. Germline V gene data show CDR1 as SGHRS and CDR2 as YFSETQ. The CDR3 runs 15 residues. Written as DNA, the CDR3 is TGCGCCAGCAGCTTGGTGGCCGGGGCGTCGAGGGGCTACACCTTC. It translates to CASSLVAGASRGYTF. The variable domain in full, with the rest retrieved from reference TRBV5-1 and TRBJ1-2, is KAGVTQTPRYLIKTRGQQVTLSCSPISGHRSVSWYQQTPGQGLQFLFEYFSETQRNKGNFPGRFSGRQFSNSRSEMNVSTLELGDSALYLCASSLVAGASRGYTFGSGTRLTVV.

CDR3 residues: CASTELAVQDTQYF. The CDR3 DNA follows: TGCGCCAGCACCGAACTAGCGGTTCAAGATACGCAGTATTTT. The rearrangement joins TRBV5-1 to TRBJ2-3, with 8 nucleotides matching TRBD2. Germline CDR1 SGHRS, CDR2 YFSETQ. V was pared by 6 bases and J by 5 bases, with 8 bases of the junction left unmatched. The CDR3 runs to 14 residues.

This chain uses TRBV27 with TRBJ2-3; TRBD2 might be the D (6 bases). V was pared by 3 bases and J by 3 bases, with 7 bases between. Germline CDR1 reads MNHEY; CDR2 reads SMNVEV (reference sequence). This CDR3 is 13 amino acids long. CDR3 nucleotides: TGTGCCAGCAGTTTTGGGGGGACAGATACGCAGTATTTT. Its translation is CASSFGGTDTQYF.

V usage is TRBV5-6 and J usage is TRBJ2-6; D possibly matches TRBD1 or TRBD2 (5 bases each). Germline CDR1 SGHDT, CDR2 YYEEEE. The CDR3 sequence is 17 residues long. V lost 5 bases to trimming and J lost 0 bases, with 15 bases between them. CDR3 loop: CASRPGTAYSGANVLTF. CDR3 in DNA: TGTGCCAGCAGGCCCGGGACGGCCTACTCTGGGGCCAACGTCCTGACTTTC.

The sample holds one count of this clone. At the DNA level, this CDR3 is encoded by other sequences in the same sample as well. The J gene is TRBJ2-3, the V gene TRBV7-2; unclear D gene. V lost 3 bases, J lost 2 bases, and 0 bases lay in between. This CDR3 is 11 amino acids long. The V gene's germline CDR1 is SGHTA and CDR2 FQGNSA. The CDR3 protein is CASSFTDTQYF. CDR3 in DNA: TGTGCCAGCAGCTTCACAGATACGCAGTATTTT. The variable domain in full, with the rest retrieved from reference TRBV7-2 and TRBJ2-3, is GAGVSQSPSNKVTEKGKDVELRCDPISGHTALYWYRQSLGQGLEFLIYFQGNSAPDKSGLPSDRFSAERTGGSVSTLTIQRTQQEDSAVYLCASSFTDTQYFGPGTRLTVL.

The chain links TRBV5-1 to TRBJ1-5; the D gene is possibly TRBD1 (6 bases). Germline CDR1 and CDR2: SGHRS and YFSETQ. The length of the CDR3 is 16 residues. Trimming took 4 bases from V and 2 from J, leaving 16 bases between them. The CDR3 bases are TGCGCCAGCAGCCCGGGGGGGGGCGTTGGCAATCAGCCCCAGCATTTT. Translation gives CASSPGGGVGNQPQHF.

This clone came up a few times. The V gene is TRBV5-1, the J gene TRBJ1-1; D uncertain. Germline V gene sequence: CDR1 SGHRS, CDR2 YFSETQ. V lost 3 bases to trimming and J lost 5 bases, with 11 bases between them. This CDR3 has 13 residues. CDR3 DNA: TGCGCCAGCAGCTCCCTTGGAGAGACTGAAGCTTTCTTT. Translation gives CASSSLGETEAFF.